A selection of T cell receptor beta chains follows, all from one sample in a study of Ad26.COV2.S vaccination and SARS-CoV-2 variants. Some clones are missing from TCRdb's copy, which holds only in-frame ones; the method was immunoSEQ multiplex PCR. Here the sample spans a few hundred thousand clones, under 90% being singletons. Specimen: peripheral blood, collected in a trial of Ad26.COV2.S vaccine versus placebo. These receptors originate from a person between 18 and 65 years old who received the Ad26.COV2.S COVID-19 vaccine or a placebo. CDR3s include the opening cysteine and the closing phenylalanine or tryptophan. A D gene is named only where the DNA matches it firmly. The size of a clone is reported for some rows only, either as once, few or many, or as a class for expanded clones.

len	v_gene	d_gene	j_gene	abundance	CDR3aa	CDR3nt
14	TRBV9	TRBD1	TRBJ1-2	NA	CASSPGQAYYGYTF	TGTGCCAGCAGCCCAGGACAGGCCTACTATGGCTACACCTTC
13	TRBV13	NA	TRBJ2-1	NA	CASSSDRDNEQFF	TGTGCCAGCAGCTCGGACCGTGACAATGAGCAGTTCTTC
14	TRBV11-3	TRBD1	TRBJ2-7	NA	CASSSGDSPYEQYF	TGTGCCAGCAGCTCAGGGGACAGCCCCTACGAGCAGTACTTC
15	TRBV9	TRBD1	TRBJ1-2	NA	CASSPGQSVGNGYTF	TGTGCCAGCAGCCCGGGACAGTCGGTGGGGAATGGCTACACCTTC
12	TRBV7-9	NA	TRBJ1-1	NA	CASSRGNTEAFF	TGTGCCAGCAGTAGGGGGAACACTGAAGCTTTCTTT
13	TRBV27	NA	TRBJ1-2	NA	CASSLVGQGGYTF	TGTGCCAGCAGTTTGGTGGGGCAGGGTGGCTACACCTTC
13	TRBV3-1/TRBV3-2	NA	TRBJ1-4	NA	CASSQEIGLELFF	TGTGCCAGCAGCCAAGAAATCGGACTTGAACTGTTTTTT
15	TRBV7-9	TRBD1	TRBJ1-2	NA	CASSSGQDPYYGYTF	TGTGCCAGCAGCTCCGGACAGGACCCTTACTATGGCTACACCTTC
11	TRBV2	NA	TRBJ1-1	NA	CASTPRGRAFF	TGTGCCAGCACTCCACGGGGGCGAGCTTTCTTT
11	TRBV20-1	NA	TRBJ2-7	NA	CSAGGRDEQYF	TGCAGTGCTGGGGGACGCGACGAGCAGTACTTC
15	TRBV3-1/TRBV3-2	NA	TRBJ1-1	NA	CASSQNPGLNTEAFF	TGTGCCAGCAGCCAAAATCCGGGCCTGAACACTGAAGCTTTCTTT
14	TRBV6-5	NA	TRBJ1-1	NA	CASSSGGSNMGSFF	TGTGCCAGCAGTTCAGGAGGGTCTAATATGGGGTCTTTCTTT
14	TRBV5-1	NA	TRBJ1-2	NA	CASSLEGTPYGYTF	TGCGCCAGCAGCTTGGAAGGGACCCCCTATGGCTACACCTTC
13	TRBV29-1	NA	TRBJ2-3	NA	CSVYSPGLGAQYF	TGCAGCGTTTATAGCCCGGGCCTTGGGGCGCAGTATTTT
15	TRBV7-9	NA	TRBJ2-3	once	CASSLTGSSTDTQYF	TGTGCCAGCAGCTTGACTGGTAGTAGCACAGATACGCAGTATTTT
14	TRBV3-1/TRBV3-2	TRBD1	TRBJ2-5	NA	CASLHTGGRETQYF	TGTGCCAGCCTACATACAGGGGGGAGGGAGACCCAGTACTTC
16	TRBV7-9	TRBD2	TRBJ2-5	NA	CASSSWGTSVQETQYF	TGTGCCAGCAGTTCGTGGGGGACTAGCGTTCAAGAGACCCAGTACTTC
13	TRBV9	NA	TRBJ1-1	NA	CASSAGWNTEAFF	TGTGCCAGCAGCGCAGGGTGGAACACTGAAGCTTTCTTT
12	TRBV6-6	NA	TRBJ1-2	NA	CASSWMMDGYTF	TGTGCCAGCAGTTGGATGATGGATGGCTACACCTTC
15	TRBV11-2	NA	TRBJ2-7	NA	CASSTTGRGSYEQYF	TGTGCCAGCAGCACCACCGGCAGGGGTTCCTACGAGCAGTACTTC
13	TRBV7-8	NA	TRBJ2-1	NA	CASSLGQVNEQFF	TGTGCCAGCAGCTTAGGACAGGTAAATGAGCAGTTCTTC
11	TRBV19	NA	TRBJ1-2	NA	CATSDILSYTF	TGTGCCACATCGGACATCTTAAGCTACACCTTC
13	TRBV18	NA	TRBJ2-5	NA	CASSPTIQETQYF	TGTGCCAGCTCTCCGACGATCCAAGAGACCCAGTACTTC